Here is one T cell receptor (beta chain) with its context. Its cognate antigen has yet to be identified. No base qualities exist here, and no much larger clone lies one base off it. The entry originates in a study of blood T cells in healthy people across ages (dated by TCRdb to 2015 to 2017). Regarding the study in general: In model experiments, template switching captured about one uniquely barcoded TCR beta cDNA molecule for every two T cells. Two additional independent replicas of 1 million unique cDNA reads from the same blood draw were analyzed for two donors (one aged 18 to 30 and one aged 80 or older). The study measured age-related changes in TCR beta repertoire diversity using deep sequencing normalized with unique cDNA molecular identifiers. The donors were split into four age groups: young (average about 16 years), middle-aged (roughly 40), aged (over 55) and long-lived (roughly 77). The study at large found these results: Since profiling was done on bulk unsorted PBMCs, naive and antigen-experienced compartments could not be conclusively compared. Because the CMV infection status of the donors was unknown, age-related changes in expanded clonotypes may potentially have been confounded. Compared with the aged group, the long-lived group had more naive CD4+ T cells, fewer expanded clones and increased TCR diversity, a pattern suggesting age selection. Observed TCR beta diversity correlated strongly with the percentage of naive T cells measured by flow cytometry. As age increased, observed TCR beta diversity per million T cells dropped in a roughly linear way, and a significant reduction was already evident by age approximately 40. Estimates of total diversity from one million sequenced T cells were regarded as lower bounds and underestimates.

As encoded in the germline V gene, CDR1 is SGHVS while CDR2 is FNYEAQ. The CDR3 has 13 amino acids, counting the end cysteine and phenylalanine. Solely the CDR3 DNA is kept, with 39 bases framed from the first base. To prepare the library, 5' RACE was applied. For sequencing, an Illumina HiSeq 2500 was employed. The second PCR ran for about 6 to 11 cycles and used a J-beta primer mix along with a sample-barcoded 5' primer. A unique molecular identifier was introduced onto each TCR beta cDNA molecule by a template-switch 5' adaptor carrying 12 random nucleotides. Each sample yielded at least 3 million CDR3-containing paired-end reads. First-strand cDNA was synthesized from all RNA with the Mint cDNA synthesis kit, primed by a TRBC-specific oligonucleotide. Following uracil-DNA glycosylase treatment, a first 18-cycle PCR with universal primers M1SS and BC2_uni_R was performed on all cDNA. Regarding the original processing steps: Each sample was normalized by randomly selecting 1 million high-quality reads, each carrying a distinct molecular identifier. Reads with shared molecular identifiers were discarded instead of being binned into consensus sequences. CDR3 identification, clonotype clustering and error correction used MiTCR with a Q25 quality threshold and the strictest error-elimination algorithm. Lower-bound total TCR beta diversity was estimated with a nonparametric unseen species model using Euler transformation. TCRdb reprocessed the public reads (quality trimming at Q25 with fastp, clone calling with MiXCR) and kept in-frame beta chains. Here each entry gathers all rows of one CDR3 protein and keeps the most common genes and DNA. TCRdb, rather than the study authors, made the V and J calls. For this sample there are 800,000 to 1,300,000 distinct CDR3 sequences; approximately 25% appear just once. The ten largest clones represent around 0.7% of the sample.

Systemically healthy Caucasian individuals from Russia, approximately 39 in total and aged 6 to 90 years, were included as donors. Ten milliliters of peripheral blood were drawn from each donor into EDTA-treated Vacutainer tubes. Ficoll-Paque density-gradient centrifugation was used to isolate PBMCs, with at least 7 million per sample. Trizol reagent was used to extract total RNA from PBMCs, with at least 5 micrograms per sample. The percentages of naive CD45RAhigh/CD27high T cells were determined by flow cytometry on a PBMC aliquot from every donor. The same sample was also studied in work on T cells of mothers and their children. Per that second paper: Nine systemically healthy Caucasian individuals, comprising three mothers and their six children, were included as donors. cDNA synthesis consumed the entire amount of extracted RNA, loaded at around 1.5 ug RNA in each 15 ul reaction. In the second PCR, the M1S primer introduced both the sample barcodes and 2-4 random nucleotides. More than 8 million TCR beta CDR3 reads were obtained from each mother, and about 3 million reads were obtained from each child. Thymic selection shapes the output of TCR recombination in a similar way in related and unrelated pairs, and inherited differences have a minor effect. Normalized repertoire overlap was always slightly but never significantly higher in related than unrelated mother-child pairs. No persistent microchimeric T cell clones were found, with a detection sensitivity of approximately 94 clones per million clonotypes. Deep NGS was used in the study to compare the TCR beta repertoires of mothers and children and to look for features that separate related mother-child pairs from unrelated individuals. The mean age was roughly 40 +/- 4 years for the mothers and around 10 +/- 4 years for the children. Libraries were sequenced on Illumina HiSeq 2000 with 100+100 nt paired-end reads after adapter ligation with NEBNext reagents. Mother and child libraries were prepared a month apart and sequenced in separate runs to prevent cross-contamination. Each donor had between roughly 450,000 and 2,100,000 distinct TCR beta clonotypes identified. Naive TCR beta clonotypes were estimated from low-frequency clonotypes matched to each donor's FACS-determined naive share, without sorting.

Sequencing input: blood. The sequence derives from a girl aged 2 to 10 in good health. The V and J segments used are TRBV7-6 and TRBJ2-5, with no D gene named confidently. Gene TRBJ2-1 matches the end of the DNA better, so the J call may be wrong. The nucleotides are TGTGCCAGCAGCTTAGCGTTAGTCAATGAGCAGTTCTTC. This gives the protein CASSLALVNEQFF.